The 5 T cell receptor beta chains reported below all come from one sample, sequenced in a study of Ad26.COV2.S vaccination and SARS-CoV-2 variants. Treatment noted: over 15 received Ad26.COV2.S at low or high dose, single or two shots; roughly five received placebo; per-sample allocation not given. The samples date from day 63 after the first vaccine or placebo injection. The repertoire was sequenced with immunoSEQ multiplex PCR; TCRdb's copy has only in-frame clones and lacks some. The table lists about 350,000 clones, 85% of them singletons. The source material was peripheral blood, sampled in a trial of Ad26.COV2.S vaccine versus placebo. The receptors were sampled from a person aged 18 to 65 who received the Ad26.COV2.S COVID-19 vaccine or a placebo.

CDR3 sequence (DNA): TGTGCCAGCTCTGTACAGGGCTACTATGGCTACACCTTC. Protein sequence: CASSVQGYYGYTF. The chain is built from TRBV6-5 and TRBJ1-2; possible D gene TRBD1, 6 bases. In germline, CDR1 is MNHEY, CDR2 SVGAGI. V shed 8 bases and J shed 3 bases, with 13 bases lying between them. This CDR3 has 13 amino acids.

V is TRBV9 and J is TRBJ1-1, with 9 bases that match TRBD1. The CDR3 extends over 13 amino acids. V dropped 3 bases and J dropped 6; count of bases not matched to a gene: 3. Germline CDR1 is SGDLS and CDR2 is YYNGEE. CDR3 in amino acids: CASSEQGASEAFF. The CDR3 nucleotides are TGTGCCAGCAGCGAACAGGGGGCCTCTGAAGCTTTCTTT.

The genes are TRBV19 and TRBJ1-1; the D gene is possibly TRBD1 (6 bases). Between the trimmed V and J ends, which lost 1 base and 6 bases, there was a span of 9 bases. Per germline, CDR1 LNHDA and CDR2 SQIVND (reference sequence). This CDR3 is built from 13 residues. CDR3 residues: CASSIAAGAEAFF. The CDR3 nucleotides read TGTGCCAGTAGTATAGCAGCAGGGGCTGAAGCTTTCTTT.

The rearrangement uses TRBV18 and TRBJ2-5, with 14 bases fitting TRBD2. The CDR3 runs 16 residues. CDR1 is KGHSH and CDR2 is LQKENI in the germline V gene. Losses at the gene ends were 1 base for V and 4 bases for J; bases not matched to a gene: 2. The CDR3 region has the DNA TGTGCCAGCTCACCACGTGGACTAGCGGGAGGAGAGACCCAGTACTTC. This translates into CASSPRGLAGGETQYF.

This sequence joins TRBV18 and TRBJ2-7; no clear D gene. The CDR3 length is 18 residues. The germline V and J ends were trimmed by 1 base and 3 bases, with 22 bases remaining between them. Germline CDR1 KGHSH, CDR2 LQKENI. DNA for the CDR3: TGTGCCAGCTCACCACGAGCGAGATTTGGTGGGTCCATCTACGAGCAGTACTTC. Its protein is CASSPRARFGGSIYEQYF. The whole variable domain, remainder taken from reference TRBV18 and TRBJ2-7, is NAGVMQNPRHLVRRRGQEARLRCSPMKGHSHVYWYRQLPEEGLKFMVYLQKENIIDESGMPKERFSAEFPKEGPSILRIQQVVRGDSAAYFCASSPRARFGGSIYEQYFGPGTRLTVT.